The 20 T cell receptor beta chains given below trace back to one sample, sequenced in a study of CD8+ T cells in alopecia areata. Sequencing templates came from extracted RNA that was reverse transcribed into cDNA. Clones were read by immunoSEQ multiplex PCR, and TCRdb kept only the in-frame ones, dropping some. Of 130,000 to 150,000 clones listed, around 51% were seen once; the top ten hold around 1%. The starting material was CD4+ T cells sorted from blood, obtained at week 0. The receptors derive from a human donor with alopecia areata.

V usage is TRBV18 and J usage is TRBJ2-5; D uncertain. There are 13 residues in the CDR3. V was trimmed by 0 bases and J by 6 bases, leaving 8 bases between them. Germline loops: CDR1 KGHSH, CDR2 LQKENI. CDR3 sequence: CASSPPMRKTQYF. The CDR3 bases are TGTGCCAGCTCACCACCGATGAGGAAGACCCAGTACTTC.

The chain has TRBV28 and TRBJ2-7; D is possibly TRBD1 (6 bases). Germline V gene sequence: CDR1 MDHEN, CDR2 SYDVKM. The CDR3 sequence is 14 residues long. V was trimmed by 5 bases and J by 4 bases, leaving 15 bases between them. The CDR3 DNA reads as TGTGCCAGCAGTCGCCGGGACACCCCTTACGAGCAGTACTTC. This sequence encodes CASSRRDTPYEQYF.

The CDR3 bases are TGTGCCAGCAGTTTAGTGGGGATCAAGGGCTACACCTTC. It is translated as CASSLVGIKGYTF. This chain uses TRBV28 with TRBJ1-2; D is undetermined. The CDR3 runs to 13 residues. Germline V gives CDR1 MDHEN, CDR2 SYDVKM. V was trimmed by 2 bases and J by 8 bases, leaving 12 bases between them.

The chain has TRBV27 and TRBJ1-1, with D unresolved. This CDR3 has 13 residues. The ends were cut back, 6 bases at V and 4 bases at J, with 12 bases in the middle. Per the germline V gene, CDR1 is MNHEY and CDR2 is SMNVEV (reference sequence). In DNA, the CDR3 is TGTGCCAGCAGCCCCGAACTCGGCACTGAAGCTTTCTTT. This sequence encodes CASSPELGTEAFF.

The chain joins TRBV29-1 to TRBJ2-5; 13 bases map to TRBD2. Germline V gene data show CDR1 as SQVTM and CDR2 as ANQGSEA. The CDR3 spans 15 residues. With 5 bases clipped from V and 3 bases from J, the junction kept 6 bases outside the gene matches. The CDR3 loop is CSVSSGTSGKETQYF. For the CDR3, the DNA is TGCAGCGTTTCCTCCGGGACTAGCGGGAAAGAGACCCAGTACTTC.

The rearrangement uses TRBV7-9 and TRBJ2-1; D possibly matches TRBD1 or TRBD2 (5 bases each). Germline V gives CDR1 SEHNR, CDR2 FQNEAQ (reference sequence). CDR3 size: 14 residues. Deletions cut 8 bases from V and 7 bases from J, with 18 bases between. The CDR3 loop reads CASDGGFIRNEQFF. The CDR3 DNA reads as TGTGCCAGCGATGGGGGATTCATTCGAAATGAGCAGTTCTTC.

The J gene is TRBJ2-3, the V gene TRBV30; weak D call: TRBD2 (5 bases). The V and J ends lost 4 bases and 0 bases respectively, with 11 bases between them. The CDR3 is made up of 14 amino acids. CDR1 GTSNPN and CDR2 SVGIG come from the germline V gene (reference sequence). The CDR3 spells CAWTPGTSTDTQYF. Here the CDR3 DNA reads TGTGCCTGGACTCCGGGAACAAGCACAGATACGCAGTATTTT. The full variable domain, rest sourced from reference TRBV30 and TRBJ2-3, is SQTIHQWPATLVQPVGSPLSLECTVEGTSNPNLYWYRQAAGRGLQLLFYSVGIGQISSEVPQNLSASRPQDRQFILSSKKLLLSDSGFYLCAWTPGTSTDTQYFGPGTRLTVL.

This clone was seen more than once but under ten times. The chain uses TRBV29-1 and TRBJ2-1, with D perhaps assigned TRBD1 or TRBD2 (5 bases each). The CDR3 is 12 amino acids. The V gene lost 7 bases and the J gene lost 4 bases, with 11 bases spanning the gap. Germline CDR1 SQVTM, CDR2 ANQGSEA. This CDR3 reads CSGRDGYNEQFF. CDR3 coding DNA: TGCAGCGGTAGGGACGGGTACAATGAGCAGTTCTTC.

This clone was seen only a few times. V and J are TRBV6-6 and TRBJ1-2, with 8 bases lining up with TRBD1. V shed 10 bases and J 6 bases; nucleotides not matched to a gene: 13. Germline CDR1 is MNHNY and CDR2 is SVGAGI (reference sequence). The CDR3 is made up of 14 amino acids. Written as DNA, the CDR3 is TGTGCCACCGCGGGGCAGGGGGCTGTTGATGGCTACACCTTC. This encodes CATAGQGAVDGYTF.

The chain combines TRBV7-8 with TRBJ2-4, with D perhaps TRBD1 or TRBD2 (7 bases each). V was clipped by 5 bases and J by 0 bases, with 14 bases between them. This CDR3 has 16 amino acids. CDR1 and CDR2 from the germline V gene are SGHVS and FQNEAQ. The CDR3 loop reads CASSAGGGLAKNIQYF. CDR3 bases: TGTGCCAGCAGCGCAGGGGGGGGACTAGCCAAAAACATTCAGTACTTC. Combining the CDR3 with reference TRBV7-8 and TRBJ2-4 gives the whole variable domain GAGVSQSPRYKVAKRGQDVALRCDPISGHVSLFWYQQALGQGPEFLTYFQNEAQLDKSGLPSDRFFAERPEGSVSTLKIQRTQQEDSAVYLCASSAGGGLAKNIQYFGAGTRLSVL.

The rearrangement uses TRBV16 and TRBJ2-7; D is unresolved. V was trimmed by 4 bases and J by 5 bases, leaving 6 bases between them. The CDR3 runs 11 residues. Per germline, CDR1 KGHSY and CDR2 FQNENV. CDR3 sequence: CASSPYNEQYF. The CDR3 region has the DNA TGTGCCAGCAGCCCCTATAACGAGCAGTACTTC.

V usage is TRBV30 and J usage is TRBJ2-3; D gene unclear. Per the germline V gene, CDR1 is GTSNPN and CDR2 is SVGIG (reference sequence). This CDR3 contains 10 residues. The V end lost 4 bases, the J end lost 5 bases, and 4 bases lay between the germline ends. In DNA, the CDR3 is TGTGCCTGGAATGAAGATACGCAGTATTTT. Its translation is CAWNEDTQYF.

The J gene is TRBJ1-2, the V gene TRBV29-1; unclear D gene. Germline values: CDR1 SQVTM, CDR2 ANQGSEA. Trimming left V 4 bases short and J 2 bases short, with 11 bases between. This CDR3 contains 13 residues. The CDR3 here is CSVGQDSNYGYTF. Written as DNA, the CDR3 is TGCAGCGTTGGGCAGGACTCGAACTATGGCTACACCTTC.

The V and J genes are TRBV7-2 and TRBJ2-5; TRBD2 matches at 11 bases. The CDR3 consists of 16 residues. Unmatched junction bases numbered 9, after V lost 5 bases and J lost 4 bases. Per the germline V gene, CDR1 is SGHTA and CDR2 is FQGNSA. The DNA for the CDR3 is TGTGCCAGCAGCCCGCGACTAGCGGGAATGGTAGAGACCCAGTACTTC. It translates to CASSPRLAGMVETQYF.

CDR3 loop: CSVDTGEGYGYTF. The CDR3 bases are TGCAGCGTAGACACCGGAGAGGGCTATGGCTACACCTTC. The J gene is TRBJ1-2, the V gene TRBV29-1; D is uncertain. Trimming shortened V by 6 bases and J by 4 bases, and 15 bases separated the two germline ends. The CDR3 is made up of 13 amino acids. Germline-derived CDR1 and CDR2 are SQVTM and ANQGSEA.

The chain uses TRBV29-1 and TRBJ2-5, with D possibly matching TRBD1 (5 bases). V lost 3 bases to trimming and J lost 5 bases, with 13 bases between them. Looked up from germline, CDR1 is SQVTM and CDR2 is ANQGSEA. The CDR3 is made up of 13 amino acids. This chain's CDR3 is CSVEAGNRETQYF. Here the CDR3 DNA reads TGCAGCGTTGAGGCAGGGAATAGGGAGACCCAGTACTTC.

V gene TRBV18 combines with J gene TRBJ1-2; unclear D gene. The germline CDR1 and CDR2 sequences are KGHSH and LQKENI. This CDR3 is built from 15 residues. V shed 2 bases and J shed 8 bases, with 18 bases lying between them. CDR3 nucleotide sequence: TGTGCCAGCTCACCAGATCCCGGACTGAGAGAAGGCTACACCTTC. Encoded protein: CASSPDPGLREGYTF.

J is TRBJ2-7 and V is TRBV7-9; possibly TRBD1 for D (6 bases). Trimming took 2 bases from V and 5 from J, leaving 13 bases between them. Germline assignment: CDR1 SEHNR and CDR2 FQNEAQ (reference sequence). The CDR3 consists of 14 residues. CDR3 region: CASSLSQGYDEQYF. CDR3 coding DNA: TGTGCCAGCAGCTTATCACAGGGATATGACGAGCAGTACTTC.

This clone was observed a few times. V and J are TRBV19 and TRBJ1-5, with D perhaps matching TRBD1 (5 bases). V lost 3 bases and J lost 5, with 8 bases in between. CDR3 length equals 13 residues. Germline CDR1 is LNHDA and CDR2 is SQIVND (reference sequence). The DNA of the CDR3 is TGTGCCAGTAGTATCATGGGGGATCAGCCCCAGCATTTT. Residues: CASSIMGDQPQHF.

The chain joins TRBV4-1 to TRBJ2-2; 7 nucleotides align to TRBD2. Germline V gives CDR1 MGHRA, CDR2 YSYEKL. J lost 2 bases, V lost 0 bases, and 9 bases had no gene match. The CDR3 is made up of 18 amino acids. CDR3 loop: CASSQDLFGLENTGELFF. The CDR3 nucleotides read TGCGCCAGCAGCCAAGATCTATTCGGACTAGAAAACACCGGGGAGCTGTTTTTT.